The rows below give T cell receptor beta chains drawn from one sample of a study of cytomegalovirus exposure and HLA in healthy donors. Sequencing used immunoSEQ multiplex PCR; TCRdb keeps in-frame clones, though not all of them. The table lists tens of thousands of clones, approximately 81% of them singletons. What was sequenced was PBMCs. The origin of the receptors is a girl aged 2-10 years in good health and CMV-seropositive. Both conserved end residues are part of each CDR3. Each record gives: V gene, clone size, J gene, D gene, CDR3 protein, CDR3 DNA. The D gene is left open where the match is weak. Clone sizes are given selectively: once, few, many, or a class where the clone is expanded.

v_call: TRBV6-5; clone_size: .; j_call: TRBJ2-7; d_call: .; cdr3_aa: CASAGSSYEQYF; cdr3_nt: TGTGCCAGCGCGGGGAGCTCCTACGAGCAGTACTTC
v_call: TRBV28; clone_size: .; j_call: TRBJ2-7; d_call: .; cdr3_aa: CASSFSGRGLTYEQYF; cdr3_nt: TGTGCCAGCAGTTTTAGTGGACGGGGACTTACCTACGAGCAGTACTTC
v_call: TRBV5-4; clone_size: .; j_call: TRBJ1-3; d_call: .; cdr3_aa: CASSLQGGSGNTIYF; cdr3_nt: TGTGCCAGCAGCTTGCAGGGAGGCTCTGGAAACACCATATATTTT
v_call: TRBV7-3; clone_size: once; j_call: TRBJ2-3; d_call: .; cdr3_aa: CASSLMAGRDTQYF; cdr3_nt: TGTGCCAGCAGCTTAATGGCGGGGAGGGATACGCAGTATTTT
v_call: TRBV6-1; clone_size: once; j_call: TRBJ1-2; d_call: TRBD1; cdr3_aa: CASRIRTGEVYGYTF; cdr3_nt: TGTGCCAGCAGAATTCGGACAGGGGAAGTATATGGCTACACCTTC
v_call: TRBV15; clone_size: once; j_call: TRBJ2-7; d_call: TRBD1; cdr3_aa: CATSRDDPGQGYEQYF; cdr3_nt: TGTGCCACCAGCAGAGATGACCCGGGACAGGGATACGAGCAGTACTTC
v_call: TRBV4-3; clone_size: .; j_call: TRBJ2-7; d_call: TRBD1; cdr3_aa: CASSQYPLDRGNYEQYF; cdr3_nt: TGCGCCAGCAGCCAGTACCCTCTTGACAGGGGCAACTACGAGCAGTACTTC
v_call: TRBV29-1; clone_size: .; j_call: TRBJ2-3; d_call: .; cdr3_aa: CSAPLGMTSTDTQYF; cdr3_nt: TGCAGCGCCCCCCTCGGGATGACTAGCACAGATACGCAGTATTTT
v_call: TRBV7-9; clone_size: .; j_call: TRBJ1-2; d_call: TRBD1; cdr3_aa: CASSPTGPHGYTF; cdr3_nt: TGTGCCAGCAGCCCGACAGGGCCTCATGGCTACACCTTC
v_call: TRBV7-8; clone_size: .; j_call: TRBJ1-3; d_call: .; cdr3_aa: CASSLVRRGSSRHGNTIYF; cdr3_nt: TGTGCCAGCAGCTTAGTTCGTAGGGGGTCTTCCCGGCACGGAAACACCATATATTTT
v_call: TRBV5-1; clone_size: .; j_call: TRBJ1-4; d_call: TRBD1; cdr3_aa: CASGSGQGASNEKLFF; cdr3_nt: TGCGCCAGCGGGTCGGGACAGGGGGCTTCTAATGAAAAACTGTTTTTT
v_call: TRBV14; clone_size: .; j_call: TRBJ2-7; d_call: .; cdr3_aa: CASSQDLSGEQYF; cdr3_nt: TGTGCCAGCAGCCAAGATCTATCAGGAGAGCAGTACTTC
v_call: TRBV19; clone_size: few; j_call: TRBJ2-5; d_call: .; cdr3_aa: CASSIILQETQYF; cdr3_nt: TGTGCCAGTAGTATTATTCTTCAAGAGACCCAGTACTTC
v_call: TRBV30; clone_size: .; j_call: TRBJ2-1; d_call: .; cdr3_aa: CAWKERYRKDEQFF; cdr3_nt: TGTGCCTGGAAGGAGAGATATAGGAAGGATGAGCAGTTCTTC
v_call: TRBV6-6; clone_size: .; j_call: TRBJ1-2; d_call: TRBD1; cdr3_aa: CASSYGQGDGYTF; cdr3_nt: TGTGCCAGCAGTTACGGGCAGGGGGATGGCTACACCTTC
v_call: TRBV4-2; clone_size: .; j_call: TRBJ2-5; d_call: TRBD2; cdr3_aa: CASSQDAAGEETQYF; cdr3_nt: TGTGCCAGCAGCCAAGATGCGGCGGGAGAAGAGACCCAGTACTTC
v_call: TRBV10-2; clone_size: .; j_call: TRBJ1-1; d_call: .; cdr3_aa: CATSQVPEAFF; cdr3_nt: TGCGCCACCTCCCAGGTGCCTGAAGCTTTCTTT
v_call: TRBV28; clone_size: .; j_call: TRBJ2-1; d_call: .; cdr3_aa: CASSNGAEQFF; cdr3_nt: TGTGCCAGCAGCAATGGGGCTGAGCAGTTCTTC
v_call: TRBV7-8; clone_size: .; j_call: TRBJ1-3; d_call: TRBD1; cdr3_aa: CASSLGSWTGEGNTIYF; cdr3_nt: TGTGCCAGCAGCTTAGGTTCGTGGACAGGAGAAGGAAACACCATATATTTT
v_call: TRBV9; clone_size: .; j_call: TRBJ2-5; d_call: TRBD2; cdr3_aa: CASSVEGLAGQETQYF; cdr3_nt: TGTGCCAGCAGCGTAGAGGGACTAGCGGGTCAAGAGACCCAGTACTTC
v_call: TRBV6-5; clone_size: .; j_call: TRBJ1-6; d_call: .; cdr3_aa: CASSYSLAANSPLHF; cdr3_nt: TGTGCCAGCAGTTACTCGTTAGCAGCTAATTCACCCCTCCACTTT
v_call: TRBV5-1; clone_size: .; j_call: TRBJ2-7; d_call: TRBD2; cdr3_aa: CASSLLADYEQYF; cdr3_nt: TGCGCCAGCAGCTTACTAGCGGACTACGAGCAGTACTTC
v_call: TRBV30; clone_size: .; j_call: TRBJ1-3; d_call: .; cdr3_aa: CAWNSAGNTIYF; cdr3_nt: TGTGCCTGGAACTCGGCTGGAAACACCATATATTTT
v_call: TRBV28; clone_size: .; j_call: TRBJ1-4; d_call: .; cdr3_aa: CASRRGGEKLFF; cdr3_nt: TGTGCCAGCAGGAGGGGAGGTGAAAAACTGTTTTTT
v_call: TRBV28; clone_size: once; j_call: TRBJ1-2; d_call: .; cdr3_aa: CASSLPGGYTF; cdr3_nt: TGTGCCAGCAGTTTACCAGGCGGCTACACCTTC
v_call: TRBV19; clone_size: .; j_call: TRBJ2-1; d_call: TRBD1; cdr3_aa: CASAPSQGAGHNEQFF; cdr3_nt: TGTGCCAGTGCACCCTCCCAGGGGGCTGGTCACAATGAGCAGTTCTTC
v_call: TRBV25-1; clone_size: .; j_call: TRBJ2-1; d_call: TRBD2; cdr3_aa: CASSTSGGYNEQFF; cdr3_nt: TGTGCCAGCAGTACTAGCGGGGGGTACAATGAGCAGTTCTTC